This TCR beta chain was recorded in a study of cytotoxic CD8 clonotypes in ibrutinib-treated CLL. Study in general: The patients, around 12 relapsed/refractory and fewer than 16 treatment-naive, included roughly 17 who were IGHV unmutated. A median approximately 12 months of treatment, range 6 to 36, preceded the collection of response samples.

Findings and limits, study-wide: The clonality rise at ibrutinib response reflected private clonotype expansion.

For this clone: What it recognizes is unknown.

Germline V gene sequence: CDR1 MGHRA, CDR2 YSYEKL. The CDR3 sequence is 17 residues long. V lost 2 bases and J 0 bases, leaving 15 bases between the germline ends. Method: immunoSEQ multiplex PCR; TCRdb's copy keeps in-frame clones and lacks some. There are 300,000 to 400,000 clones in the sample; over 60% occur only once, and around 6.6% lies in the top ten. Source: PBMCs, taken after 36 months of ibrutinib treatment. The rearrangement uses TRBV4-1 and TRBJ2-3; possibly TRBD1 for D (6 bases). This receptor was obtained from a human donor with chronic lymphocytic leukemia. CDR3 region: CASSQWPQGTSTDTQYF. CDR3 in DNA: TGCGCCAGCAGCCAATGGCCCCAGGGGACCAGCACAGATACGCAGTATTTT.